These 8 T cell receptor beta chains share one sample of origin, sequenced in a study of patients and donors after allogeneic stem cell transplantation. TCRdb independently ran MiXCR on the RT-PCR reads; one entry per CDR3 protein. The sample has fewer than 250,000 distinct CDR3 sequences, 11% to 15% seen once. The sample consisted of blood, either unsorted or a sorted T cell fraction (not recorded which). Every receptor here comes from a human donor who was either an allogeneic HSCT recipient or a stem cell or donor lymphocyte infusion donor (not recorded which). It is not recorded whose cells these are; they may come from a transplant donor.

The chain employs TRBV19 and TRBJ2-2; maybe TRBD2 (6 bases). V gave up 5 bases and J gave up 1 base, with 17 bases separating them. The CDR3 has 17 residues. The germline gives CDR1 LNHDA, CDR2 SQIVND (reference sequence). CDR3 region: CASSPISGGENTGELFF. Here the CDR3 DNA reads TGTGCCAGTAGTCCGATCTCTGGCGGGGAGAACACCGGGGAGCTGTTTTTT.

The chain recombines TRBV11-1 with TRBJ2-3; 10 bases line up with TRBD2. The V segment lost 4 bases and the J segment 2 bases; nucleotides outside the gene matches: 18. The CDR3 totals 20 residues. Germline V gives CDR1 SGHAT, CDR2 FQDESV (reference sequence). The CDR3 DNA sequence: TGTGCCAGCAGCTCAACGATCAGTGGGGGGACTAGCGACAACACAGATACGCAGTATTTT. The encoded protein is CASSSTISGGTSDNTDTQYF. The entire variable domain, with the rest obtained from reference TRBV11-1 and TRBJ2-3, is as follows: EAEVAQSPRYKITEKSQAVAFWCDPISGHATLYWYRQILGQGPELLVQFQDESVVDDSQLPKDRFSAERLKGVDSTLKIQPAELGDSAMYLCASSSTISGGTSDNTDTQYFGPGTRLTVL.

V and J are TRBV12-3 or TRBV12-4 and TRBJ1-1; weak D call: TRBD1 (5 bases). The CDR3 covers 12 residues. V lost 5 bases to trimming and J lost 11 bases, with 15 bases between them. The DNA for the CDR3 is TGTGCCAGCAGTAGACAGTCTCTGGATGCTTTCTTT. Encoded protein: CASSRQSLDAFF.

This sequence joins TRBV6-5 and TRBJ1-4, with no clear D. CDR3 size: 12 residues. V was shortened by 4 bases and J by 5 bases, with 5 bases between the two germline ends. Germline CDR1 and CDR2: MNHEY and SVGAGI. DNA of the CDR3: TGTGCCAGCAGTTTTGGAAATGAAAAACTGTTTTTT. This encodes CASSFGNEKLFF.

The CDR3 reads CASSLGNSLIGRETQYF. DNA of the CDR3: TGCGCCAGCAGCTTGGGGAACTCATTAATCGGGCGGGAGACCCAGTACTTC. The chain couples TRBV5-1 to TRBJ2-5; D gene uncertain. This CDR3 is built from 17 residues. The V gene's germline CDR1 is SGHRS and CDR2 YFSETQ. V was cut by 0 bases and J by 5 bases, with 20 bases left in between.

The gene calls are TRBV5-1 and TRBJ1-1; D is uncertain. This CDR3 spans 15 amino acids. Germline V gives CDR1 SGHRS, CDR2 YFSETQ. V was clipped by 4 bases and J by 0 bases, with 13 bases between them. The CDR3 bases are TGCGCCAGCAGCCAATGGAAGCAAATGAACACTGAAGCTTTCTTT. Translating it yields CASSQWKQMNTEAFF.

CDR3 residues: CASSPTSGGSETQYF. The CDR3 nucleotides read TGTGCCAGCAGCCCCACTAGCGGGGGATCTGAGACCCAGTACTTC. The V and J genes are TRBV7-2 and TRBJ2-5; 11 nucleotides match TRBD2. This CDR3 is built from 15 residues. In germline, CDR1 is SGHTA, CDR2 FQGNSA. With V trimmed by 5 bases and J by 5 bases, 7 bases remained unmatched.

In this sample, this clonotype turned up a few times. The chain uses TRBV7-2 and TRBJ2-7, with no clear D. Germline V lookup: CDR1 SGHTA, CDR2 FQGNSA. Between the trimmed V and J ends, which lost 4 bases and 2 bases, there was a span of 9 bases. This CDR3 spans 13 amino acids. The DNA for the CDR3 is TGTGCCAGCAGCTCCCGACTGGCCTACGAGCAGTACTTC. It encodes CASSSRLAYEQYF.